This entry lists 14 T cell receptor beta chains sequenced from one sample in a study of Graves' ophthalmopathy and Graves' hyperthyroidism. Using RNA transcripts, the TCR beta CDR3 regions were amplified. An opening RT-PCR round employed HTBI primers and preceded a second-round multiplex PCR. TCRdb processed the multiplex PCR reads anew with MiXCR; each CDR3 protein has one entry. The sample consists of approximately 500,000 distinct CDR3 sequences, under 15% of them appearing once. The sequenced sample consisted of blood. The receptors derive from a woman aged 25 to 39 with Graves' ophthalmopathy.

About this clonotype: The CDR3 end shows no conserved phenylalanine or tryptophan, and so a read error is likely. CDR3 sequence (DNA): TGTGCCAGCAGCTTGGGGCGGATGCACACCTACGAGCAGTACCTC. Protein sequence: CASSLGRMHTYEQYL. The chain couples TRBV13 to TRBJ2-7; maybe TRBD1 (5 bases). Germline loops: CDR1 PRHDT, CDR2 FYEKMQ (reference sequence). V was cut by 3 bases and J by 2 bases, with 14 bases left in between. This CDR3 region has 15 residues.

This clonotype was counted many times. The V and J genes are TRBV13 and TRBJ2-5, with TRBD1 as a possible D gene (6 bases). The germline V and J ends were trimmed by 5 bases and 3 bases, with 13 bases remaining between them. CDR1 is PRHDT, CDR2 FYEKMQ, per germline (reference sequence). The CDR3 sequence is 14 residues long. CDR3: CASSPQGIKETQYF. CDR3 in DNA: TGTGCCAGCAGCCCCCAGGGGATCAAAGAGACCCAGTACTTC.

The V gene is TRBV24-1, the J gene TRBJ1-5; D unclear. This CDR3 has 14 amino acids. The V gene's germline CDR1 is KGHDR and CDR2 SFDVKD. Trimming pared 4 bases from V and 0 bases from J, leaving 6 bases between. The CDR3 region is CATSETVSNQPQHF. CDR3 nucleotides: TGTGCCACCAGTGAGACGGTTAGCAATCAGCCCCAGCATTTT.

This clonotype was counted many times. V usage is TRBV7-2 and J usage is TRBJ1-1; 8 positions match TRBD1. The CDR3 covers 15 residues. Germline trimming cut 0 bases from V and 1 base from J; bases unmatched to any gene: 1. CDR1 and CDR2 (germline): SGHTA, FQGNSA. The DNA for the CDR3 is TGTGCCAGCAGCTTAGCGGGGACAGGGAACACTGAAGCTTTCTTT. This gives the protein CASSLAGTGNTEAFF.

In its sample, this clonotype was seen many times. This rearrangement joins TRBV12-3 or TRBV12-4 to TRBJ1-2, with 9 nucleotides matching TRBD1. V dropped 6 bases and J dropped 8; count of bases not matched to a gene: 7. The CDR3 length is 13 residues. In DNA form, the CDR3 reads TGTGCCAGCAGCCCGACGGACAGGGGAGGCTACACCTTC. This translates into CASSPTDRGGYTF.

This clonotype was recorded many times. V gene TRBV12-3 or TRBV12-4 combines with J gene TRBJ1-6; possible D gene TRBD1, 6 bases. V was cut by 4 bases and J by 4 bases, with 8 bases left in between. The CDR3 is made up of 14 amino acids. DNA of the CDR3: TGTGCCAGCAGTTATCAGGGGTATAATTCACCCCTCCACTTT. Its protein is CASSYQGYNSPLHF.

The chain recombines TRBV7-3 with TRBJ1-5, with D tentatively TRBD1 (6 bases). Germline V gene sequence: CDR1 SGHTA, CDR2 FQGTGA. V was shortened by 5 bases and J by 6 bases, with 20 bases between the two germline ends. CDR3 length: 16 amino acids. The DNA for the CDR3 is TGTGCCAGCAGCGATACCCCAGGGGAGATAGGTCAGCCCCAGCATTTT. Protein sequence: CASSDTPGEIGQPQHF.

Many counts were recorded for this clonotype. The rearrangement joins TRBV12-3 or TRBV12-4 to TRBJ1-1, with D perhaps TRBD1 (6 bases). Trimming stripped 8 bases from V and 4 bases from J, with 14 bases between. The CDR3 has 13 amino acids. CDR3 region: CASLQGFGTEAFF. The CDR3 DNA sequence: TGTGCCAGCCTACAGGGATTTGGCACTGAAGCTTTCTTT.

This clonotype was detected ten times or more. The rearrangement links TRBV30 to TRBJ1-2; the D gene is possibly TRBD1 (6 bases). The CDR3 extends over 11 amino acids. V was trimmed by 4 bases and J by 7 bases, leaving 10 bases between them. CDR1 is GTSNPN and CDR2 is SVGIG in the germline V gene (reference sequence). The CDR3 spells CAWTTGFGYTF. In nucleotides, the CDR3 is TGTGCCTGGACCACAGGGTTTGGCTACACCTTC.

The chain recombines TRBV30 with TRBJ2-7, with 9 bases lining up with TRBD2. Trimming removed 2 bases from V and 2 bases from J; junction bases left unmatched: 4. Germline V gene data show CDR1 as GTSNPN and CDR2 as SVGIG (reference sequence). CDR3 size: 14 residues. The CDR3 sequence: CAWSRLAGTYEQYF. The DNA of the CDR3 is TGTGCCTGGAGTAGGCTAGCGGGGACCTACGAGCAGTACTTC.

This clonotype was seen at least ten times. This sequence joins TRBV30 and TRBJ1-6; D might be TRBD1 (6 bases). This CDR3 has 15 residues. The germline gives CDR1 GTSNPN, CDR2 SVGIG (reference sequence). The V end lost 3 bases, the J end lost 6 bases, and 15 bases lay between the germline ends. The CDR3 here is CAWRFGGGGNSPLHF. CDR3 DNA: TGTGCCTGGAGGTTTGGGGGCGGAGGTAATTCACCCCTCCACTTT.

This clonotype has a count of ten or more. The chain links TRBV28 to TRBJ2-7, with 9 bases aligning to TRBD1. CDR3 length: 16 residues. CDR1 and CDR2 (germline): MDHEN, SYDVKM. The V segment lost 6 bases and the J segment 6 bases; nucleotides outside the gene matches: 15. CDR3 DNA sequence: TGTGCCAGCAGCAAGAAAGCGGGACAGGGTTCCCTCGAGCAGTACTTC. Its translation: CASSKKAGQGSLEQYF.

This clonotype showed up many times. CDR3 residues: CASSYLGDQPQHF. CDR3 DNA: TGTGCCAGCAGTTACTTGGGGGATCAGCCCCAGCATTTT. V gene TRBV6-2 or TRBV6-3 combines with J gene TRBJ1-5; possibly TRBD1 for D (5 bases). V shed 1 base and J shed 5 bases, with 6 bases lying between them. Germline assignment: CDR1 MNHEY and CDR2 SVGEGT. The CDR3 has 13 residues.

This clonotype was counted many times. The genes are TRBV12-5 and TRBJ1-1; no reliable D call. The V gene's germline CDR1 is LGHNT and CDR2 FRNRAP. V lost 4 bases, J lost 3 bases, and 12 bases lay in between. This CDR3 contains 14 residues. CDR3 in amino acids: CASGSRGIYTEAFF. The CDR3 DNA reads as TGTGCTAGTGGTTCTCGGGGAATTTACACTGAAGCTTTCTTT.